This TCR beta chain was identified during a study of blood T cell repertoires in COVID-19. For the study at large: Acute and convalescent COVID-19 specimens originated in the United States, Italy and Spain. PBMCs, B-cell-depleted T cells, or T cells were the source of the cDNA or gDNA that made up the material.

How the authors handled the data: Cell counts per sample came from amplifying reference gene primers. The protocol was immunoSEQ multiplex PCR, while the TCRdb copy is restricted to in-frame clones and leaves out a portion. V and J calls plus clone size are reproduced from that table; the DNA served to infer D and trimming. The table shows roughly 24,000 clones, with over 85% occurring only once. This clone was detected only once. V lost 5 bases to trimming and J lost 3 bases; unmatched junction nucleotides: 5. The CDR3 is 14 amino acids. Germline lookup yields CDR1 MDHEN and CDR2 SYDVKM. The TCR sequence derives from a human donor in a cohort sampled during active COVID-19. Material: peripheral blood. This chain uses TRBV28 with TRBJ1-2, with 8 bases fitting TRBD1. DNA for the CDR3: TGTGCCAGCAGTAGCCACAGGGGGTACTATGGCTACACCTTC. Translated: CASSSHRGYYGYTF.